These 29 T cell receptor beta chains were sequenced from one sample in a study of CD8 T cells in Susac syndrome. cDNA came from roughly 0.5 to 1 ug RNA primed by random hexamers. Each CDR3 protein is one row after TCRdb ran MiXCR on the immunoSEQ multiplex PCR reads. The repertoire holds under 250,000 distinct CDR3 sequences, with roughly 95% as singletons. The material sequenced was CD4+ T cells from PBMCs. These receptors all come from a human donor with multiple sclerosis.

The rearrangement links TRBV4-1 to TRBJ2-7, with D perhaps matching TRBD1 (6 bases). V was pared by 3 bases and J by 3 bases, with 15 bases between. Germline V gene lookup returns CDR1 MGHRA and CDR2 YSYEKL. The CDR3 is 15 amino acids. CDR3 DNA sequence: TGCGCCAGCAGCCACCCCCCGGGACAAGTCTACGAGCAGTACTTC. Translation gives CASSHPPGQVYEQYF.

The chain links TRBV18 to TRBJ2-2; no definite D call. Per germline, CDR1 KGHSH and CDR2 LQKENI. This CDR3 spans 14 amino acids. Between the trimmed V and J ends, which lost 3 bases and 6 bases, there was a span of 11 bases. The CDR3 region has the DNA TGTGCCAGCTCACCGGTGAAGTCCCCCGGGGAGCTGTTTTTT. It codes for CASSPVKSPGELFF.

The CDR3 protein is CASSDSSGGAYEQYF. The CDR3 nucleotides read TGTGCCAGCAGTGATTCTAGCGGGGGCGCCTACGAGCAGTACTTC. The chain uses TRBV6-1 and TRBJ2-7; 10 nucleotides match TRBD2. The germline V gene encodes CDR1 MNHNS and CDR2 SASEGT. V gave up 3 bases and J gave up 2 bases; unmatched junction bases: 4. The CDR3 covers 15 residues.

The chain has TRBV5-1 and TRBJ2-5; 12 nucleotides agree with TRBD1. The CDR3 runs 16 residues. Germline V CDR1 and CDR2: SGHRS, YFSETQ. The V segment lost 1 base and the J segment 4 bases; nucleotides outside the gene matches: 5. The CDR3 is CASSLWGQGAGETQYF. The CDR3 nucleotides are TGCGCCAGCAGCTTGTGGGGACAGGGGGCCGGAGAGACCCAGTACTTC.

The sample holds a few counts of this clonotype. The CDR3 loop is CASSRDSSTEAFF. The CDR3 DNA sequence: TGCGCCAGCAGCAGGGACAGCTCTACTGAAGCTTTCTTT. This rearrangement joins TRBV5-1 to TRBJ1-1, with 7 bases identical to TRBD1. The CDR3 length is 13 residues. The J segment lost 5 bases and the V segment lost 4 bases, leaving 5 bases of the junction unmatched. CDR1 is SGHRS and CDR2 is YFSETQ in the germline V gene.

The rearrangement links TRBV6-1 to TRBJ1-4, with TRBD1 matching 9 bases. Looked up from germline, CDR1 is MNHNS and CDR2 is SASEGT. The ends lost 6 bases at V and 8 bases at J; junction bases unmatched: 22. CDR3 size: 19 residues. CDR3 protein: CASSRSLVQGATDREKLFF. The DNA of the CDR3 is TGTGCCAGCAGCCGCTCCCTCGTACAGGGGGCTACCGATCGGGAAAAACTGTTTTTT.

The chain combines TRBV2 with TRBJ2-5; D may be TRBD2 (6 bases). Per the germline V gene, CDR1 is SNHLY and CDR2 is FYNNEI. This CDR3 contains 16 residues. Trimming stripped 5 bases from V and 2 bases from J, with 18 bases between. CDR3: CASSRRLASAQETQYF. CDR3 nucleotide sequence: TGTGCCAGCAGTCGTCGGTTGGCTAGCGCGCAAGAGACCCAGTACTTC.

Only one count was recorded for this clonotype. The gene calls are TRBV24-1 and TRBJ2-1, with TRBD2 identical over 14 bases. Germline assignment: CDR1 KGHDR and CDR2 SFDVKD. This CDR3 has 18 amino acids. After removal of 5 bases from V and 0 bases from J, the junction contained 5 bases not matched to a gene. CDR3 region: CATSGSGTSGSSYNEQFF. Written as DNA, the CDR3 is TGTGCCACCAGTGGCTCTGGGACTAGCGGGAGCTCCTACAATGAGCAGTTCTTC.

This chain's CDR3 is CASSQGLATGWSRGTQYF. CDR3 nucleotide sequence: TGCGCCAGCAGCCAAGGGCTCGCGACAGGTTGGTCCAGGGGGACCCAGTACTTC. The chain couples TRBV4-1 to TRBJ2-5; tentative D call: TRBD1 (6 bases). The CDR3 runs to 18 residues. Trimming stripped 1 base from V and 7 bases from J, with 25 bases between. In germline, CDR1 is MGHRA, CDR2 YSYEKL.

CDR3 coding DNA: TGTGCCAGCAGCTTGCTAGCGGGAAGCACAGATACGCAGTATTTT. Translating it yields CASSLLAGSTDTQYF. V gene TRBV7-2 combines with J gene TRBJ2-3, with TRBD2 identical over 9 bases. The V segment lost 3 bases and the J segment 0 bases; nucleotides outside the gene matches: 1. Germline lookup yields CDR1 SGHTA and CDR2 FQGNSA. This CDR3 has 15 residues.

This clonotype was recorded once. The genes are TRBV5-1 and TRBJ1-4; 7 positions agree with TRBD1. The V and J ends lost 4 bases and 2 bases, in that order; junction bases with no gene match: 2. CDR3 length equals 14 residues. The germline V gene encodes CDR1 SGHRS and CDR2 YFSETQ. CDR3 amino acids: CASSATGTNEKLFF. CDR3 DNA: TGCGCCAGCAGCGCGACAGGGACTAATGAAAAACTGTTTTTT.

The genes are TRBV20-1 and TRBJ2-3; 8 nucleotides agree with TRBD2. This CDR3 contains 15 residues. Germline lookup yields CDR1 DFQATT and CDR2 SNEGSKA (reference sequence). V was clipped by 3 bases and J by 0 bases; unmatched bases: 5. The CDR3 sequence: CSARDSGVSTDTQYF. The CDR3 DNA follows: TGCAGTGCTAGGGATAGCGGGGTGAGCACAGATACGCAGTATTTT.

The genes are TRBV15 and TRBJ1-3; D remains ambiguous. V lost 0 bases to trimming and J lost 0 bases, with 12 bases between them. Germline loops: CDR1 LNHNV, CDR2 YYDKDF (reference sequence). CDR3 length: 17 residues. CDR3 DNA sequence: TGTGCCACCAGCAGAGATCTCCAAAAGCGCTCTGGAAACACCATATATTTT. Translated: CATSRDLQKRSGNTIYF.

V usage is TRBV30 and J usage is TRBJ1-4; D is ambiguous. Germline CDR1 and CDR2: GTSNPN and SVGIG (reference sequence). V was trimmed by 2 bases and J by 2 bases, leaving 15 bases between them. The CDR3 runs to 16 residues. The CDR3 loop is CAWSPSGAGTNEKLFF. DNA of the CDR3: TGTGCCTGGAGTCCCTCAGGTGCCGGTACTAATGAAAAACTGTTTTTT. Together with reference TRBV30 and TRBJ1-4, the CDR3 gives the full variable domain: SQTIHQWPATLVQPVGSPLSLECTVEGTSNPNLYWYRQAAGRGLQLLFYSVGIGQISSEVPQNLSASRPQDRQFILSSKKLLLSDSGFYLCAWSPSGAGTNEKLFFGSGTQLSVL.

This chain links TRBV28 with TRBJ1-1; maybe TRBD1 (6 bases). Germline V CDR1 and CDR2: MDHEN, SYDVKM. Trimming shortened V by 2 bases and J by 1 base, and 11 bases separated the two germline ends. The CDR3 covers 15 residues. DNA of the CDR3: TGTGCCAGCAGTTTACCCCTGGGACAGAACACTGAAGCTTTCTTT. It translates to CASSLPLGQNTEAFF.

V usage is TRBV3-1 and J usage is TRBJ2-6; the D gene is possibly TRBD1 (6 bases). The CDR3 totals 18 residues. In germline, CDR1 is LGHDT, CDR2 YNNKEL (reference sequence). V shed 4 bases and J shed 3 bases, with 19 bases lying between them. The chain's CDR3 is CASSRTVRGTFGANVLTF. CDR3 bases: TGTGCCAGCAGCCGAACCGTGAGGGGGACATTTGGGGCCAACGTCCTGACTTTC. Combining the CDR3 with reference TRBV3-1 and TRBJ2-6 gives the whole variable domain DTAVSQTPKYLVTQMGNDKSIKCEQNLGHDTMYWYKQDSKKFLKIMFSYNNKELIINETVPNRFSPKSPDKAHLNLHINSLELGDSAVYFCASSRTVRGTFGANVLTFGAGSRLTVL.

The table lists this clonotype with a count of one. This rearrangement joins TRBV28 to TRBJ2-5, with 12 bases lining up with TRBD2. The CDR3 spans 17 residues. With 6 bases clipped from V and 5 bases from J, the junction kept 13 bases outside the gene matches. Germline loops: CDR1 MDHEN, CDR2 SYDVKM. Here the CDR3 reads CASSPIGLAGLGETQYF. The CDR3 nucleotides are TGTGCCAGCAGCCCCATCGGACTAGCGGGGCTCGGGGAGACCCAGTACTTC.

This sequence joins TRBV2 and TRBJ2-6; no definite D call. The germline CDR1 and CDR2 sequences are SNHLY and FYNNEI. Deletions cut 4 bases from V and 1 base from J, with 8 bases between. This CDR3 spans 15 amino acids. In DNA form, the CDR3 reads TGTGCCAGCAGTGTTAGGTCTTCTGGGGCCAACGTCCTGACTTTC. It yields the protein CASSVRSSGANVLTF. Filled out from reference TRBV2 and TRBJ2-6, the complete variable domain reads EPEVTQTPSHQVTQMGQEVILRCVPISNHLYFYWYRQILGQKVEFLVSFYNNEISEKSEIFDDQFSVERPDGSNFTLKIRSTKLEDSAMYFCASSVRSSGANVLTFGAGSRLTVL.

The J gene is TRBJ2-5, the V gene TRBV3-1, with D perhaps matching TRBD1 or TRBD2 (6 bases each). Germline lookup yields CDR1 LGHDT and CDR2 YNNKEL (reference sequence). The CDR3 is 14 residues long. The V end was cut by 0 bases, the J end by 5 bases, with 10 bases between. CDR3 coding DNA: TGTGCCAGCAGCCAAGATCGGGGGCGGGAGACCCAGTACTTC. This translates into CASSQDRGRETQYF.

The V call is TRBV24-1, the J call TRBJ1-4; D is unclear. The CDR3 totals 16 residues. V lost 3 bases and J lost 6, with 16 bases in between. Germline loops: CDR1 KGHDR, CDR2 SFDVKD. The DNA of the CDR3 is TGTGCCACCAGTGATCTTACAAGGCTGCTTTATGAAAAACTGTTTTTT. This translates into CATSDLTRLLYEKLFF.

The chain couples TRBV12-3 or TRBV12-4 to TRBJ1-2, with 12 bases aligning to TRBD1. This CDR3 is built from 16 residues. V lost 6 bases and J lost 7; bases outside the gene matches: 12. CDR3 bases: TGTGCCAGCAGAGAGACCGGGACAGGGGGCGTCTTTGGCTACACCTTC. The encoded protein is CASRETGTGGVFGYTF.

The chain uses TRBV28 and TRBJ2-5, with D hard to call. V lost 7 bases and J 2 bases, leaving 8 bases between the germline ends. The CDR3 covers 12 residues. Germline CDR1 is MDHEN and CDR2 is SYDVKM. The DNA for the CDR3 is TGTGCCAGCAAGGCTGGTCAAGAGACCCAGTACTTC. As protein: CASKAGQETQYF.

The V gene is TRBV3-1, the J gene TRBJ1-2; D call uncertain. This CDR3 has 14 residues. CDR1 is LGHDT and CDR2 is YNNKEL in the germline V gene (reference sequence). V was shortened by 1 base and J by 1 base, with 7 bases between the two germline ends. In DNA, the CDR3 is TGTGCCAGCAGCCAAGGCGGAGGTAACTATGGCTACACCTTC. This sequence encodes CASSQGGGNYGYTF.

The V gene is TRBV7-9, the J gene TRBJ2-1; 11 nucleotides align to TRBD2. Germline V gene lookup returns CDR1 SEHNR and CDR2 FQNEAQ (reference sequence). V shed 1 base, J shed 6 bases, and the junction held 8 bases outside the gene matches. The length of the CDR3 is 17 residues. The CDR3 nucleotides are TGTGCCAGCAGCTTAGGTAGCGGGAGGGCCAATAGCAATGAGCAGTTCTTC. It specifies CASSLGSGRANSNEQFF. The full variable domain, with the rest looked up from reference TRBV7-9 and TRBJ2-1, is DTGVSQNPRHKITKRGQNVTFRCDPISEHNRLYWYRQTLGQGPEFLTYFQNEAQLEKSRLLSDRFSAERPKGSFSTLEIQRTEQGDSAMYLCASSLGSGRANSNEQFFGPGTRLTVL.

CDR3 sequence: CASSQPTSGGAYEQYF. In nucleotides, the CDR3 is TGCGCCAGCAGCCAACCTACTAGCGGGGGGGCCTACGAGCAGTACTTC. This chain joins TRBV4-1 and TRBJ2-7; 13 nucleotides align to TRBD2. The CDR3 length is 16 residues. V dropped 2 bases and J dropped 2; count of bases not matched to a gene: 3. The germline CDR1 and CDR2 sequences are MGHRA and YSYEKL.

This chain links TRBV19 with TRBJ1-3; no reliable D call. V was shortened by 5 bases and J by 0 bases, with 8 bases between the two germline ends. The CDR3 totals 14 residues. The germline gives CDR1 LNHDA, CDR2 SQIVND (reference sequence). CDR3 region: CASSAGISGNTIYF. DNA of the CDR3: TGTGCCAGTAGTGCGGGGATCTCTGGAAACACCATATATTTT.

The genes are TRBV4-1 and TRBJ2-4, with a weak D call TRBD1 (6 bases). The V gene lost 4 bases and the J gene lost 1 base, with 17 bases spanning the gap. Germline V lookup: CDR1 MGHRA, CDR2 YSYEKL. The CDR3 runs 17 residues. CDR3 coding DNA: TGCGCCAGCAGCCTGGCACAGGGTCGGCTGGCCAAAAACATTCAGTACTTC. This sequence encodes CASSLAQGRLAKNIQYF.

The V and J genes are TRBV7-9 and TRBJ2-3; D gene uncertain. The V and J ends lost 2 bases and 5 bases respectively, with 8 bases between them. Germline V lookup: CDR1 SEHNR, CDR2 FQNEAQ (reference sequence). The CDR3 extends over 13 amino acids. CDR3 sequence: CASSLYDQDTQYF. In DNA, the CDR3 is TGTGCCAGCAGCTTATACGATCAAGATACGCAGTATTTT.

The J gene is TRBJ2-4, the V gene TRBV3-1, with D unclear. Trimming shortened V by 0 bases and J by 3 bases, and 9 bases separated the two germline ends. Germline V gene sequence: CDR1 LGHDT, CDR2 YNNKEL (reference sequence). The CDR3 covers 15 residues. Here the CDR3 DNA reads TGTGCCAGCAGCCAAGAGCCCACAGTCAAAAACATTCAGTACTTC. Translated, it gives CASSQEPTVKNIQYF.